This T cell receptor (beta chain) appears in the sequencing data of a study of control samples from healthy donors and cancer patients (dated by TCRdb to the early 2020s). The method behind the library was the immunoSEQ multiplex PCR assay. TCRdb carries this immuneACCESS record with in-frame sequences only. Its versions omit some clonotypes, under half of them owing to an unresolved V gene in the studies checked, with the rest unexplained. For this sample there are roughly 200,000 clones; 85% to 95% appear just once. The leading ten clones occupy about 1.6% of the sample. V was cut back by 6 bases and J by 3 bases, leaving a gap of 17 bases between them. The germline V gene provides CDR1 SQVTM and CDR2 ANQGSEA. Measured from the cysteine to the phenylalanine, the CDR3 is 14 residues long. The retained sequence is limited to the CDR3, 42 bases, with the frame set at the first base. Details on this clone: The target of this receptor is not known. Within one base of it there is no much larger clone, and no base qualities were kept.

This clonotype originated in a man aged 50 to 59 in good health. The chain was built from TRBV29-1 and TRBJ1-1; the D gene is perhaps TRBD1, from 6 matching bases. The sequenced sample was blood. The sequenced DNA is TGCAGCGTATCCCAGACAGGCTCCTACACTGAAGCTTTCTTT. It specifies CSVSQTGSYTEAFF.